One sample yielded the 5 T cell receptor beta chains listed below, sequenced in a study of T cell responses to AZD1222 COVID-19 vaccine. Measured with immunoSEQ multiplex PCR; TCRdb has only the in-frame clones, and not every one. The table records 150,000 to 200,000 clones, roughly nine tenths of them present only once. Here the sequenced sample was peripheral blood, taken on day 0 of AZD1222 vaccination. The receptor source for this set is an adult in good health.

This rearrangement joins TRBV10-3 to TRBJ1-5; tentative D call: TRBD1 (5 bases). V was shortened by 10 bases and J by 3 bases, with 10 bases between the two germline ends. The CDR3 spans 12 residues. Germline V gene lookup returns CDR1 ENHRY and CDR2 SYGVKD. The CDR3 sequence: CATGTDNQPQHF. In nucleotides, the CDR3 is TGTGCCACCGGGACGGACAATCAGCCCCAGCATTTT.

The chain carries TRBV3-1 (or the pseudogene TRBV3-2) and TRBJ1-5, with 7 bases matching TRBD1. CDR1 is LGHDT and CDR2 is YNNKEL in the germline V gene (reference sequence). J was trimmed by 2 bases and V by 0 bases; bases with no gene match: 4. CDR3 size: 16 residues. The CDR3 here is CASSQDFDRGNQPQHF. The CDR3 bases are TGTGCCAGCAGCCAAGATTTTGACAGGGGCAATCAGCCCCAGCATTTT.

This clone was picked up one time. CDR3 DNA: TGTGCCAGCAGACCCGCACTGAGCTACGAGCAGTACTTC. It specifies CASRPALSYEQYF. The V gene is TRBV7-9, the J gene TRBJ2-7; no clear D gene. This CDR3 comprises 13 residues. The germline gives CDR1 SEHNR, CDR2 FQNEAQ (reference sequence). V was shortened by 6 bases and J by 3 bases, with 12 bases between the two germline ends.

The chain recombines TRBV11-2 with TRBJ1-5, with 10 positions matching TRBD1. This CDR3 has 18 residues. Per germline, CDR1 SGHAT and CDR2 FQNNGV. Germline trimming cut 4 bases from V and 3 bases from J; bases unmatched to any gene: 12. The CDR3 spells CASSSRTGGLGNNQPQHF. The CDR3 DNA follows: TGTGCCAGCAGCTCCCGGACAGGGGGATTGGGGAACAATCAGCCCCAGCATTTT.

The chain couples TRBV5-1 to TRBJ2-1, with 8 bases that match TRBD2. Losses at the gene ends were 4 bases for V and 9 bases for J; bases not matched to a gene: 9. The germline gives CDR1 SGHRS, CDR2 YFSETQ. This CDR3 spans 14 amino acids. CDR3 sequence: CASSPVAGTREQFF. DNA for the CDR3: TGCGCCAGCAGCCCAGTAGCGGGGACTCGTGAGCAGTTCTTC.